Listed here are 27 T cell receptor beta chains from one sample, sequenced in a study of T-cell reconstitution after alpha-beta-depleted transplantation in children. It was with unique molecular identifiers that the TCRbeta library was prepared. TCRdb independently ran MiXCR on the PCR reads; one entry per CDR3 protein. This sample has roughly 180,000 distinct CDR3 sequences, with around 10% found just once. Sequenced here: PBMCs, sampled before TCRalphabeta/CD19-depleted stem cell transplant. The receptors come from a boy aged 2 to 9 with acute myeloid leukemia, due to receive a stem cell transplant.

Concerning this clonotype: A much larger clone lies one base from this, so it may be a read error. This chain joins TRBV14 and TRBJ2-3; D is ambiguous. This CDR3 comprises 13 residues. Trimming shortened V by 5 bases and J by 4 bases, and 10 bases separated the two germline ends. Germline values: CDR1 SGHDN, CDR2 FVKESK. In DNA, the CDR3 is TGTGCCAGCAGCTGGCGAACTTCAGATACGCAGTATTTT. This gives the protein CASSWRTSDTQYF.

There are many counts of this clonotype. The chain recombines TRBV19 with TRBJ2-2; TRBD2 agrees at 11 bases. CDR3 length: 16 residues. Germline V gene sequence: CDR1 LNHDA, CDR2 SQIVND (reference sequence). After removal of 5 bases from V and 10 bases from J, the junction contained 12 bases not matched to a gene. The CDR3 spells CASSYETSGAISELFF. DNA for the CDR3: TGTGCCAGTAGTTACGAGACTAGCGGGGCCATATCGGAGCTGTTTTTT.

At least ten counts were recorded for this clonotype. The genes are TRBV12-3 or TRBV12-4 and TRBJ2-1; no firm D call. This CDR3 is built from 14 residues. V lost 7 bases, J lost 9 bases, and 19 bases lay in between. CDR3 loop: CASTIRTVFGEQFF. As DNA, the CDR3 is TGTGCCAGCACGATTAGGACGGTTTTCGGTGAGCAGTTCTTC.

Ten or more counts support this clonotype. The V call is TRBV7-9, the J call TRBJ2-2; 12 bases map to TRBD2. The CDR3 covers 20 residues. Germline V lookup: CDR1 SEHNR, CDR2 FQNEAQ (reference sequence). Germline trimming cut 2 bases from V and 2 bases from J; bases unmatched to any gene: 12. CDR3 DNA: TGTGCCAGCAGCTTATCGGTTCTGGGGACTAGCGGGCATAACACCGGGGAGCTGTTTTTT. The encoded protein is CASSLSVLGTSGHNTGELFF.

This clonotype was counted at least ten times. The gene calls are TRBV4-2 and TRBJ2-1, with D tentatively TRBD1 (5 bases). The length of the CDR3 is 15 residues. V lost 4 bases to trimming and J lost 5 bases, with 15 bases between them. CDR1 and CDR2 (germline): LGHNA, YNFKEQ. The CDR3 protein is CASSLEWGVNNEQFF. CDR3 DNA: TGTGCCAGCAGCCTTGAATGGGGCGTGAACAATGAGCAGTTCTTC.

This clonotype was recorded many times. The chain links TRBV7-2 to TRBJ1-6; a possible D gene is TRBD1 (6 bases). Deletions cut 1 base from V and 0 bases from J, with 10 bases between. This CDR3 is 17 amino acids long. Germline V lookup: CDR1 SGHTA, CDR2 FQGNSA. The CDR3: CASSLVGQSSYNSPLHF. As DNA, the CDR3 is TGTGCCAGCAGCTTAGTCGGACAGAGCTCCTATAATTCACCCCTCCACTTT.

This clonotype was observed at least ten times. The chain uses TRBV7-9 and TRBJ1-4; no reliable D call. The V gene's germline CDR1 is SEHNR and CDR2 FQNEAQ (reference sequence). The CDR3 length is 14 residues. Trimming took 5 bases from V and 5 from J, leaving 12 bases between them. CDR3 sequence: CASSPGILNEKLFF. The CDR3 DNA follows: TGTGCCAGCAGCCCCGGGATATTAAATGAAAAACTGTTTTTT.

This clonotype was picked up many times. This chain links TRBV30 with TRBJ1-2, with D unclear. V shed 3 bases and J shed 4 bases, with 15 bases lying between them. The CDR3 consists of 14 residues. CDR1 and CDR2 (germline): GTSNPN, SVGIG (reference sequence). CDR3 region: CAWRLQGKGYGYTF. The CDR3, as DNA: TGTGCCTGGAGATTACAAGGAAAGGGCTATGGCTACACCTTC.

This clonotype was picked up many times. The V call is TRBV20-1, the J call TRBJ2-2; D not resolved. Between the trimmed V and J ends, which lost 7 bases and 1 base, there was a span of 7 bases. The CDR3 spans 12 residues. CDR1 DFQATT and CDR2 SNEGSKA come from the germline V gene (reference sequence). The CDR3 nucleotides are TGCAGTGGGTGGCGGAACACCGGGGAGCTGTTTTTT. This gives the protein CSGWRNTGELFF.

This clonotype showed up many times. In nucleotides, the CDR3 is TGTGCCAGCAGCTCCGACAGCAATCAGCCCCAGCATTTT. Its translation is CASSSDSNQPQHF. The chain employs TRBV7-2 and TRBJ1-5; D is undetermined. Per germline, CDR1 SGHTA and CDR2 FQGNSA. Trimming left V 4 bases short and J 1 base short, with 5 bases between. This CDR3 contains 13 residues.

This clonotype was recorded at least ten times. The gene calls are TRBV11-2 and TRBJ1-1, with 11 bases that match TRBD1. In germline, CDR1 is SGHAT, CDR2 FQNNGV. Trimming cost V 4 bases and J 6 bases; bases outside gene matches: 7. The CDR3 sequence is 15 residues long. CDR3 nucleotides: TGTGCCAGCAGCTCCCGGGACAGGGGGGTCCCTGAAGCTTTCTTT. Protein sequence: CASSSRDRGVPEAFF.

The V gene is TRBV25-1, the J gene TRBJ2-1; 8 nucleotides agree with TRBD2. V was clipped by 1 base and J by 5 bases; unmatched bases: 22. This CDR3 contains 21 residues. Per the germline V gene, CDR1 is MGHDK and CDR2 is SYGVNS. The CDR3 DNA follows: TGTGCCAGCAGTGAATTAGGATCCGGGACTAGTGACTCCTTCGATGACAATGAGCAGTTCTTC. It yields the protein CASSELGSGTSDSFDDNEQFF.

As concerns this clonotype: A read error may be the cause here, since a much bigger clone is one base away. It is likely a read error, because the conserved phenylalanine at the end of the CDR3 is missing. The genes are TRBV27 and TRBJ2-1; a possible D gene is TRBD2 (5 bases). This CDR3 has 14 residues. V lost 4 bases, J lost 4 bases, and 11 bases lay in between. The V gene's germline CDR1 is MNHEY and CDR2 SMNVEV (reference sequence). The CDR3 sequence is CASSSGGLYNEQFL. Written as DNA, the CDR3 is TGTGCCAGCAGTTCTGGCGGGCTTTACAATGAGCAGTTCCTC.

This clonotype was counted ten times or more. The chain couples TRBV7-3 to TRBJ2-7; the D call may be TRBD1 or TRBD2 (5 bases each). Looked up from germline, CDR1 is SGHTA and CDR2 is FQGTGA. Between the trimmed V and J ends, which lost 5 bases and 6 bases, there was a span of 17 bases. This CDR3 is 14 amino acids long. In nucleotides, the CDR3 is TGTGCCAGCAGCCTTACTGGGACGAACACCGAGCAGTACTTC. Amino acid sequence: CASSLTGTNTEQYF.

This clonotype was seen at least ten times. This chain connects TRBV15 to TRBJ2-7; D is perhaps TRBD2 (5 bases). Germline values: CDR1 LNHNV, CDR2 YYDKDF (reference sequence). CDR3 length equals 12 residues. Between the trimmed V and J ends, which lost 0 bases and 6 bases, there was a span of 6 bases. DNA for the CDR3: TGTGCCACCAGCAGAGAGGGGAGCGAGCAGTACTTC. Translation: CATSREGSEQYF.

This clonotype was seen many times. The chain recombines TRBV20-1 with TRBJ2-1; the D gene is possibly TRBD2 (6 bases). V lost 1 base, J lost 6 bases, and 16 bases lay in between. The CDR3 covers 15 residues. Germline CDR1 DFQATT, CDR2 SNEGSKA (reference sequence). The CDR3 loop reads CSARVASGHFNEQFF. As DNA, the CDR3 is TGCAGTGCTAGAGTGGCGAGCGGGCATTTCAATGAGCAGTTCTTC.

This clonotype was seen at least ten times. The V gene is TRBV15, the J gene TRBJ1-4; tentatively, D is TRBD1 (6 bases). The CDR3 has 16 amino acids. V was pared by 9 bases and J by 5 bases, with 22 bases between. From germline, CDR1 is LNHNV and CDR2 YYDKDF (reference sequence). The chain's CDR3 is CATRGLKTGSNEKLFF. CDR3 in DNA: TGTGCCACTCGAGGCTTGAAGACAGGTTCGAATGAAAAACTGTTTTTT.

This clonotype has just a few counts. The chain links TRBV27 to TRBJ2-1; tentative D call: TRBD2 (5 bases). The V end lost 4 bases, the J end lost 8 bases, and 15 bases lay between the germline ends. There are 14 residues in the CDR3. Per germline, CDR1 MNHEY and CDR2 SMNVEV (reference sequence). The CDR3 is CASSSRDSEDEQFF. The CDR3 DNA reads TGTGCCAGCAGTTCGAGGGATTCGGAGGATGAGCAGTTCTTC.

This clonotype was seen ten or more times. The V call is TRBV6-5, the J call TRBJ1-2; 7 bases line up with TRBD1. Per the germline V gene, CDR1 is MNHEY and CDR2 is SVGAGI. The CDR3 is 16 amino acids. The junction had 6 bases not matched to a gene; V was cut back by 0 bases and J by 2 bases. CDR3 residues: CASSYSYRQGNYGYTF. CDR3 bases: TGTGCCAGCAGTTACTCCTACCGACAGGGAAACTATGGCTACACCTTC.

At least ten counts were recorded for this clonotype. In DNA, the CDR3 is TGCAGTGCTCGGCAACAGGACAGGGGTGGTGATTCACCCCTCCACTTT. This encodes CSARQQDRGGDSPLHF. The chain couples TRBV20-1 to TRBJ1-6, with TRBD1 matching 9 bases. Germline V lookup: CDR1 DFQATT, CDR2 SNEGSKA (reference sequence). V lost 5 bases, J lost 8 bases, and 13 bases stayed unmatched. The CDR3 is 16 residues long.

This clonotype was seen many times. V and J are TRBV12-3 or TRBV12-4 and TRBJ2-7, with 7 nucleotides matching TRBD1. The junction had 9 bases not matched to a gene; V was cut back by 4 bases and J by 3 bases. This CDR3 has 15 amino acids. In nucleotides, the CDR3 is TGTGCCAGCAGTTACCGAGACAGGGCTAACTACGAGCAGTACTTC. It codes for CASSYRDRANYEQYF.

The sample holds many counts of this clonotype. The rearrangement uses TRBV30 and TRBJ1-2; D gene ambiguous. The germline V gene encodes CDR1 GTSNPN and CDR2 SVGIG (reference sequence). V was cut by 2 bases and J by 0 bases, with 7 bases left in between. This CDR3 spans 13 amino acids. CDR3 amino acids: CAWSRQANYGYTF. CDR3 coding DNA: TGTGCCTGGAGTCGGCAGGCTAACTATGGCTACACCTTC.

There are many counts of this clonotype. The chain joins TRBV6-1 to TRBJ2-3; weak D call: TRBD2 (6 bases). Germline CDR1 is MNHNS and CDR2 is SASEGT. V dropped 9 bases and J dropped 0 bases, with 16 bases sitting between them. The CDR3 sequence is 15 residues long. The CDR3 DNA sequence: TGTGCCAGTGCGGTCGGGAGTTATAGCACAGATACGCAGTATTTT. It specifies CASAVGSYSTDTQYF.

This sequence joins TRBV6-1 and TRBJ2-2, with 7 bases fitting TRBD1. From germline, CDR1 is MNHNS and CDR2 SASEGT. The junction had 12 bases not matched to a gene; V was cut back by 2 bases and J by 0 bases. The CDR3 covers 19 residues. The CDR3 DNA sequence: TGTGCCAGCAGTGAAAATCACGGGGCAGGGGGTACGAACACCGGGGAGCTGTTTTTT. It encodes CASSENHGAGGTNTGELFF.

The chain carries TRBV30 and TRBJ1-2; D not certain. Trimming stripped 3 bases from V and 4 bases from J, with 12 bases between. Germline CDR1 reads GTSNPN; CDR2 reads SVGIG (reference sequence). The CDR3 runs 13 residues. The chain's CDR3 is CAWRQGGIYGYTF. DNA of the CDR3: TGTGCCTGGAGGCAAGGAGGGATCTATGGCTACACCTTC. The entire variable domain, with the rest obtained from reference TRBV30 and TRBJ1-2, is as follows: SQTIHQWPATLVQPVGSPLSLECTVEGTSNPNLYWYRQAAGRGLQLLFYSVGIGQISSEVPQNLSASRPQDRQFILSSKKLLLSDSGFYLCAWRQGGIYGYTFGSGTRLTVV.

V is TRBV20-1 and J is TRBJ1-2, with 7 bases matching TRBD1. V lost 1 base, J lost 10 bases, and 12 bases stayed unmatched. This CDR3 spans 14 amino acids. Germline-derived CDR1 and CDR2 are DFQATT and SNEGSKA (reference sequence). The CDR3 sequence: CSARVHQGQSYYTF. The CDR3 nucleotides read TGCAGTGCTAGAGTTCACCAGGGACAGTCCTACTACACCTTC.

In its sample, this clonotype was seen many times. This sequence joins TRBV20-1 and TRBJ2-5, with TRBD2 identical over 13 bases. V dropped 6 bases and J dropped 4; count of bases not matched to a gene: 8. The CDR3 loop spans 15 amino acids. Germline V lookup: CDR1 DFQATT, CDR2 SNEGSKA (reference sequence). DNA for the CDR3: TGCAGTGCCCACGGACTAGCGGGAGTTGGAGAGACCCAGTACTTC. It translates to CSAHGLAGVGETQYF.